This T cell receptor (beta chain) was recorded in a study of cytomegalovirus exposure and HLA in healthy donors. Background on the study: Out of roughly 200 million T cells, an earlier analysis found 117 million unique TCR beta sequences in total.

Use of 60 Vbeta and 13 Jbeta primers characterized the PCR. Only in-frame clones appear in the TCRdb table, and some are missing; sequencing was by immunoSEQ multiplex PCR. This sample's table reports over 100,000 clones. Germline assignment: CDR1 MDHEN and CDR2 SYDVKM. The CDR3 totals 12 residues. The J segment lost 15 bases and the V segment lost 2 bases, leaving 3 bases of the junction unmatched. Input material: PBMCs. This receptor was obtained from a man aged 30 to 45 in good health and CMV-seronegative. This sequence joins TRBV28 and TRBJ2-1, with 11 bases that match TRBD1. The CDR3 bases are TGTGCCAGCAGTTTAACCGGGACAGGGGGGTTCTTC. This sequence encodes CASSLTGTGGFF. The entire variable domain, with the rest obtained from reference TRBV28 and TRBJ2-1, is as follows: DVKVTQSSRYLVKRTGEKVFLECVQDMDHENMFWYRQDPGLGLRLIYFSYDVKMKEKGDIPEGYSVSREKKERFSLILESASTNQTSMYLCASSLTGTGGFFGPGTRLTVL.